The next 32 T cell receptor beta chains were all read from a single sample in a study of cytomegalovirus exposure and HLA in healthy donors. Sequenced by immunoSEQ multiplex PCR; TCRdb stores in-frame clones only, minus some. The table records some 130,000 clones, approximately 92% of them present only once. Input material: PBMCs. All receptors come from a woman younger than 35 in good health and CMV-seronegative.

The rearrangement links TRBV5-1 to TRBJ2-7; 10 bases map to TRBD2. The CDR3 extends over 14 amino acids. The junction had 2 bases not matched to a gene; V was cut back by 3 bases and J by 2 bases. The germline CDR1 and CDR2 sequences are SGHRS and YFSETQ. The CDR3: CASSWTSGTYEQYF. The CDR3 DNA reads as TGCGCCAGCAGCTGGACTAGCGGAACCTACGAGCAGTACTTC.

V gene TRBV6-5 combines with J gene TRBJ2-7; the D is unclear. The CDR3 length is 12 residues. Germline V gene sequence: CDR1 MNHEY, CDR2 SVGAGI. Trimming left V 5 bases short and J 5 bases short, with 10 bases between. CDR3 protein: CASSMTEDEQYF. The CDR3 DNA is TGTGCCAGCAGTATGACCGAGGACGAGCAGTACTTC.

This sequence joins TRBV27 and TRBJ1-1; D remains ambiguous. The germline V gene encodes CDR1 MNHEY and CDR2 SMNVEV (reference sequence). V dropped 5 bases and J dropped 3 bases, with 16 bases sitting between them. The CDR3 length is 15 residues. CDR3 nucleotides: TGTGCCAGCAGTAACCAAGCGGACGGCCACACTGAAGCTTTCTTT. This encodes CASSNQADGHTEAFF.

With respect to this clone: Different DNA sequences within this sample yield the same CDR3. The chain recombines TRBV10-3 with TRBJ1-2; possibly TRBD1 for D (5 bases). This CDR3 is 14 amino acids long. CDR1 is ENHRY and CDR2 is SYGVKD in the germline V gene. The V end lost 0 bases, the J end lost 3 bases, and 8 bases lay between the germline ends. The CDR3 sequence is CAISESGQDYGYTF. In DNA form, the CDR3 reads TGTGCCATCAGTGAGTCGGGGCAGGACTATGGCTACACCTTC.

CDR3 DNA: TGTGCCAGCAGCTTGTCCGGGACTAGCGGGTACAATGAGCAGTTCTTC. Protein: CASSLSGTSGYNEQFF. The V and J genes are TRBV7-9 and TRBJ2-1; 12 nucleotides align to TRBD2. The CDR3 contains 16 residues. Per germline, CDR1 SEHNR and CDR2 FQNEAQ (reference sequence). J was trimmed by 4 bases and V by 3 bases; bases with no gene match: 4.

The CDR3 protein is CASSRTGGNGYTF. DNA for the CDR3: TGTGCCAGCAGTCGGACAGGGGGAAATGGCTACACCTTC. The chain recombines TRBV7-6 with TRBJ1-2; 10 bases align to TRBD1. The CDR3 consists of 13 residues. Per germline, CDR1 SGHVS and CDR2 FNYEAQ. V lost 6 bases, J lost 6 bases, and 4 bases stayed unmatched.

The CDR3 loop reads CASSPGQGYGYTF. For the CDR3, the DNA is TGTGCCAGCAGCCCGGGACAGGGATATGGCTACACCTTC. The V and J genes are TRBV7-8 and TRBJ1-2; 9 positions agree with TRBD1. This CDR3 spans 13 amino acids. Trimming at V came to 5 bases and at J to 5 bases, leaving 3 bases not matched to a gene. Germline V lookup: CDR1 SGHVS, CDR2 FQNEAQ. The whole variable domain, filled in from reference TRBV7-8 and TRBJ1-2, reads GAGVSQSPRYKVAKRGQDVALRCDPISGHVSLFWYQQALGQGPEFLTYFQNEAQLDKSGLPSDRFFAERPEGSVSTLKIQRTQQEDSAVYLCASSPGQGYGYTFGSGTRLTVV.

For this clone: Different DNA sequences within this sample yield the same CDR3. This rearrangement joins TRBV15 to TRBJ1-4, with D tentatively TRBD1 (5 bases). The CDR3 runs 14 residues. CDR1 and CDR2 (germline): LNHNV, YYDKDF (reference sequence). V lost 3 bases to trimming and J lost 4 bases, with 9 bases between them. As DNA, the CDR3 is TGTGCCACCAGCAGGGGGGGAGGTAATGAAAAACTGTTTTTT. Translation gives CATSRGGGNEKLFF.

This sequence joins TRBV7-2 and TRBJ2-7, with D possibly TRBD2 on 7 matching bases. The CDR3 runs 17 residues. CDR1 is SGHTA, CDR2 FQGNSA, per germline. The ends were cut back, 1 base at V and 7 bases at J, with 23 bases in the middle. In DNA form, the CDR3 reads TGTGCCAGCAGCTTAGAAGGGGGAAGGGCTAGCGGTTGGGAGCAGTACTTC. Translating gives CASSLEGGRASGWEQYF.

This CDR3 reads CASSYSGSPEEQYF. CDR3 nucleotide sequence: TGTGCCAGCAGTTACTCAGGCAGCCCGGAGGAGCAGTACTTC. The V gene is TRBV6-6, the J gene TRBJ2-7; no definite D call. The V and J ends lost 0 bases and 7 bases respectively, with 13 bases between them. The CDR3 consists of 14 residues. CDR1 and CDR2 (germline): MNHNY, SVGAGI (reference sequence).

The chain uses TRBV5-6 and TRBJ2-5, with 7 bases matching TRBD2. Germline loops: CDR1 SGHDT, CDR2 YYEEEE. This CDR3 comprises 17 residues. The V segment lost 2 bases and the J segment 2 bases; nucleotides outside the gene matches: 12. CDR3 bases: TGTGCCAGCAGCTTCCGTAGAGCGGGGTATCTTCAAGAGACCCAGTACTTC. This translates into CASSFRRAGYLQETQYF.

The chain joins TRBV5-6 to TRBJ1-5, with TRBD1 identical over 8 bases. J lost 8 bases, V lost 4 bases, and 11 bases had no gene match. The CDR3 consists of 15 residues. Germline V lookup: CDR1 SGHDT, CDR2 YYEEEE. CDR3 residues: CASSPDRGRVKPQHF. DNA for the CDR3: TGTGCCAGCAGCCCCGACAGGGGTCGGGTGAAGCCCCAGCATTTT. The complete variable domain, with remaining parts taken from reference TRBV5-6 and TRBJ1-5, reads DAGVTQSPTHLIKTRGQQVTLRCSPKSGHDTVSWYQQALGQGPQFIFQYYEEEERQRGNFPDRFSGHQFPNYSSELNVNALLLGDSALYLCASSPDRGRVKPQHFGDGTRLSIL.

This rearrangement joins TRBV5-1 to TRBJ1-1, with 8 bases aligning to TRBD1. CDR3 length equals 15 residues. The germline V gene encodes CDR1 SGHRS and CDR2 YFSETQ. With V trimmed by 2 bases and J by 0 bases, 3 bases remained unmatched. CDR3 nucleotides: TGCGCCAGCAGCTTAACAGGGGGATTGAACACTGAAGCTTTCTTT. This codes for CASSLTGGLNTEAFF.

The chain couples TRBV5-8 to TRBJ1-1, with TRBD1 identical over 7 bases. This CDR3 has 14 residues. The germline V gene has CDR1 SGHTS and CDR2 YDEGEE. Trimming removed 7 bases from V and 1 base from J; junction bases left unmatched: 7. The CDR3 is CASGSGQENTEAFF. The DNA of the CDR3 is TGTGCCAGCGGATCCGGACAGGAGAACACTGAAGCTTTCTTT.

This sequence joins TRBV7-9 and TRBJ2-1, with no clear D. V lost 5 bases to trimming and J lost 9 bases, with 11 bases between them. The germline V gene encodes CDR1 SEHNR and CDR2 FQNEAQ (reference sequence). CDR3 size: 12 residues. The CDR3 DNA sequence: TGTGCCAGCAGCCAGTTTAATGCTGAGCAGTTCTTC. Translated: CASSQFNAEQFF.

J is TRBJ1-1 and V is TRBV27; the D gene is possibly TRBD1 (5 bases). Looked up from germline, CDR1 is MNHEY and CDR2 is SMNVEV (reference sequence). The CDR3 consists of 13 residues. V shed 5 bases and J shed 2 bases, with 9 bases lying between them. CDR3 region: CASSAQGNTEAFF. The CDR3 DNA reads TGTGCCAGCAGTGCTCAGGGAAACACTGAAGCTTTCTTT.

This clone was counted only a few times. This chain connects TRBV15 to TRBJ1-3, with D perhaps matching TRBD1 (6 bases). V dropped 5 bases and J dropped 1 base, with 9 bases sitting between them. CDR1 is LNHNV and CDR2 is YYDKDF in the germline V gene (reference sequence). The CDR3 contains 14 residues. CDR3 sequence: CATSPQGSGNTIYF. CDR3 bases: TGTGCCACCAGCCCACAGGGATCTGGAAACACCATATATTTT.

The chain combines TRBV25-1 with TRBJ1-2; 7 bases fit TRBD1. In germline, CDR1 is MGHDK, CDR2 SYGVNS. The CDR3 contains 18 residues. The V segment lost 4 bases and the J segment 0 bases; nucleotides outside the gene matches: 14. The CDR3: CASSATGTARRSNYGYTF. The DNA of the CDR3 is TGTGCCAGCAGTGCTACCGGGACAGCCCGGCGGTCTAACTATGGCTACACCTTC.

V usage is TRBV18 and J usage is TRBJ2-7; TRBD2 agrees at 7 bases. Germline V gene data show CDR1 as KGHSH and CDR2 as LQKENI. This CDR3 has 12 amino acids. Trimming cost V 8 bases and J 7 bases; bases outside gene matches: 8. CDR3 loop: CASQRDRNEQYF. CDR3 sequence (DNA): TGTGCCAGCCAGCGGGACCGAAATGAGCAGTACTTC.

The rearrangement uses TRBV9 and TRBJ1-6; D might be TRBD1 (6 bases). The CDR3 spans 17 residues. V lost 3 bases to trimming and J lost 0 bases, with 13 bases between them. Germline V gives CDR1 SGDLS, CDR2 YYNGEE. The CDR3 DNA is TGTGCCAGCAGCGGAGTGGACAGCAGCTCCTATAATTCACCCCTCCACTTT. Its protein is CASSGVDSSSYNSPLHF.

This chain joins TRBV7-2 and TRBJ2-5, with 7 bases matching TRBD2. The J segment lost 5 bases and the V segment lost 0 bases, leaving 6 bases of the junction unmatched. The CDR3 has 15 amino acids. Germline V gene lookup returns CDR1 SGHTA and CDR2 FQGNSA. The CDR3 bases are TGTGCCAGCAGCTTAGCGCGGGGGTTCGGGGAGACCCAGTACTTC. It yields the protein CASSLARGFGETQYF. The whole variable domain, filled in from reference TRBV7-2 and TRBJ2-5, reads GAGVSQSPSNKVTEKGKDVELRCDPISGHTALYWYRQSLGQGLEFLIYFQGNSAPDKSGLPSDRFSAERTGGSVSTLTIQRTQQEDSAVYLCASSLARGFGETQYFGPGTRLLVL.

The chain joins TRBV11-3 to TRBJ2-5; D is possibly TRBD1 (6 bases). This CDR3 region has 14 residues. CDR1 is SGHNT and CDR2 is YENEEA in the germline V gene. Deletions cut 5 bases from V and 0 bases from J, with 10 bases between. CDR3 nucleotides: TGTGCCAGCAGCCCCGGACAGCACCAAGAGACCCAGTACTTC. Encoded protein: CASSPGQHQETQYF.

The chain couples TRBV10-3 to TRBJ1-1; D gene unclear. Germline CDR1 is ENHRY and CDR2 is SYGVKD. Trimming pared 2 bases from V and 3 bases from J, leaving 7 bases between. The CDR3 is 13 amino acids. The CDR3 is CAISEGSHTEAFF. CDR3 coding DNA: TGTGCCATCAGTGAGGGTAGTCACACTGAAGCTTTCTTT.

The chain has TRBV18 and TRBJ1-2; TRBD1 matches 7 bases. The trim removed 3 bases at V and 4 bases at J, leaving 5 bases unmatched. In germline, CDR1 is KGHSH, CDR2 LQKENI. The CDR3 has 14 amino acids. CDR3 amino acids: CASSPDRELYGYTF. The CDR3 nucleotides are TGTGCCAGCTCACCCGACAGGGAGCTCTATGGCTACACCTTC.

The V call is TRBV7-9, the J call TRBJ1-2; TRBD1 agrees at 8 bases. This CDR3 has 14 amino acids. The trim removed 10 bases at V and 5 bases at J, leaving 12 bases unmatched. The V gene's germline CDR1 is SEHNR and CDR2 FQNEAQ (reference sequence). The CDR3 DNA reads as TGTGCCACTAATAGACAGGGGATACGATATGGCTACACCTTC. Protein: CATNRQGIRYGYTF.

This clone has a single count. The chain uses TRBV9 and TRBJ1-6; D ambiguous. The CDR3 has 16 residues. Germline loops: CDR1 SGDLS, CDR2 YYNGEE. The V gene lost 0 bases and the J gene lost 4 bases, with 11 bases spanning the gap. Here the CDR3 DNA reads TGTGCCAGCAGCGTAGGTAGCAACTCTTATAATTCACCCCTCCACTTT. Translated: CASSVGSNSYNSPLHF.

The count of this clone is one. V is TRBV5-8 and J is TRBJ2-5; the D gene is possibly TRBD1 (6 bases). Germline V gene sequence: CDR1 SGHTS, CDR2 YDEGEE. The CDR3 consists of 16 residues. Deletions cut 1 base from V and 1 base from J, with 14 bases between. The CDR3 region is CASSLWAGAAQETQYF. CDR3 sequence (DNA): TGTGCCAGCAGCTTGTGGGCAGGGGCGGCCCAAGAGACCCAGTACTTC.

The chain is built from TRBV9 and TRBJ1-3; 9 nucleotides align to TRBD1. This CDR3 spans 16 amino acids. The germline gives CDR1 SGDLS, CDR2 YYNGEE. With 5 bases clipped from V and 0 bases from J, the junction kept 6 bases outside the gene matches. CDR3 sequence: CASSATGGNSGNTIYF. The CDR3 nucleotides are TGTGCCAGCAGTGCGACAGGGGGGAACTCTGGAAACACCATATATTTT.

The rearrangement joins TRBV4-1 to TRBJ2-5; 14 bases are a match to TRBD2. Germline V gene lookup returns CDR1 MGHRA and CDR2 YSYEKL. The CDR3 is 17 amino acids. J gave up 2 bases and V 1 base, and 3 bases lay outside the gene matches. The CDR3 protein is CASSQVGLAGAQETQYF. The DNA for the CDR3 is TGCGCCAGCAGCCAAGTGGGACTAGCGGGGGCACAAGAGACCCAGTACTTC.

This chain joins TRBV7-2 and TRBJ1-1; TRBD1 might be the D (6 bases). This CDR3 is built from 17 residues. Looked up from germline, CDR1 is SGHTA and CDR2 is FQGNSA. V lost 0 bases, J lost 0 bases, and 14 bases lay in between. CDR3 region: CASSLASDRNMNTEAFF. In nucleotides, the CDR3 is TGTGCCAGCAGCTTAGCTTCCGACAGGAACATGAACACTGAAGCTTTCTTT. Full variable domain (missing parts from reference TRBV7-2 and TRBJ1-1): GAGVSQSPSNKVTEKGKDVELRCDPISGHTALYWYRQSLGQGLEFLIYFQGNSAPDKSGLPSDRFSAERTGGSVSTLTIQRTQQEDSAVYLCASSLASDRNMNTEAFFGQGTRLTVV.

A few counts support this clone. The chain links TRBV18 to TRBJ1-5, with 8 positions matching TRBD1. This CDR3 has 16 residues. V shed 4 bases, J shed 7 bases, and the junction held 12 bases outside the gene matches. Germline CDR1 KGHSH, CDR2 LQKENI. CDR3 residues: CASSLPTTGAAQPQHF. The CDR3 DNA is TGTGCCAGCTCACTACCTACGACAGGGGCCGCACAGCCCCAGCATTTT.

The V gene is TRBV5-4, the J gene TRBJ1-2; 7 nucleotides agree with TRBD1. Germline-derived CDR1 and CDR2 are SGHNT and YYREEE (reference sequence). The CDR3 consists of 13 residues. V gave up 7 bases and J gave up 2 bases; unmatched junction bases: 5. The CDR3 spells CASSQTGNYGYTF. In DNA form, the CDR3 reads TGTGCCAGCTCCCAGACAGGGAACTATGGCTACACCTTC. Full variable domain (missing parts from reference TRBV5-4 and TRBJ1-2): ETGVTQSPTHLIKTRGQQVTLRCSSQSGHNTVSWYQQALGQGPQFIFQYYREEENGRGNFPPRFSGLQFPNYSSELNVNALELDDSALYLCASSQTGNYGYTFGSGTRLTVV.